This T cell receptor beta chain comes out of a study of T cells expressing NK-cell markers. Across the whole study: Sorted CD3+CD56-NKG2C+, CD3+CD56+NKG2C+ and CD3+CD56+NKG2C- T cells supplied the TCR beta repertoires. One of eight sequenced donors was HCMV-seronegative; the other seven were seropositive.

Germline loops: CDR1 PRHDT, CDR2 FYEKMQ (reference sequence). The CDR3 sequence is 13 residues long. Production of TCR beta cDNA relied on 5'RACE template switching with UMIs. No DNA is given; TCRdb re-called the 5' RACE reads and lists each CDR3 protein once. In total, the table holds over 350,000 distinct CDR3 sequences. Notes on the study in general: Top CD8+ clonotypes included the dominant CD3+CD56+NKG2C+ clonotypes in several donors.

On this clonotype itself: Its antigen is unknown.

This receptor was taken from a woman aged 45-65 years in good health. Sequencing was done on a sample of blood T cells: a sorted CD56 or NKG2C T cell subset, CD4+ or CD8+ T cells, or bulk PBMC T cells (not recorded which). The genes are TRBV13 and TRBJ1-1. The CDR3 sequence is CASSHRPGGEAFF.